The 17 T cell receptor beta chains in this list originate from one sample, sequenced in a study of blood T cell repertoires in COVID-19. Clones were sequenced by immunoSEQ multiplex PCR, and TCRdb holds only the in-frame ones, with some missing. The sample holds about 250,000 clones, 87% seen once. Sequenced sample: PBMCs or T cells enriched from blood (not recorded which). Receptor source: a woman in her 30s with acute COVID-19.

This rearrangement joins TRBV2 to TRBJ1-5; no firm D call. The CDR3 runs to 13 residues. Trimming removed 7 bases from V and 0 bases from J, with 7 bases in between. Germline lookup yields CDR1 SNHLY and CDR2 FYNNEI. The CDR3 protein is CASKDNSNQPQHF. CDR3 DNA sequence: TGTGCCAGCAAAGACAATAGCAATCAGCCCCAGCATTTT.

J is TRBJ2-7 and V is TRBV15; D gene uncertain. This CDR3 comprises 14 residues. CDR1 is LNHNV and CDR2 is YYDKDF in the germline V gene (reference sequence). Trimming shortened V by 3 bases and J by 6 bases, and 15 bases separated the two germline ends. In DNA form, the CDR3 reads TGTGCCACCAGCAGTCCCAGCGTATTCCGCGAGCAGTACTTC. This sequence encodes CATSSPSVFREQYF.

The chain combines TRBV28 with TRBJ1-2, with D tentatively TRBD1 (6 bases). Trimming removed 6 bases from V and 4 bases from J, with 9 bases in between. Germline CDR1 and CDR2: MDHEN and SYDVKM. This CDR3 region has 12 residues. CDR3 bases: TGTGCCAGCAGGACAGGTATCTATGGCTACACCTTC. Translated: CASRTGIYGYTF.

This clone was detected once. The V gene is TRBV29-1, the J gene TRBJ1-2; 8 bases line up with TRBD1. The junction had 12 bases not matched to a gene; V was cut back by 3 bases and J by 6 bases. This CDR3 has 15 amino acids. Per germline, CDR1 SQVTM and CDR2 ANQGSEA. The CDR3 loop reads CSVDGVGRGLDGYTF. The CDR3 DNA reads as TGCAGCGTTGATGGGGTTGGCAGGGGGCTTGATGGCTACACCTTC.

In its sample, this clone was seen once. The J gene is TRBJ2-3, the V gene TRBV6-2 or TRBV6-3, with 12 nucleotides matching TRBD2. CDR1 and CDR2 (germline): MNHEY, SVGEGT. This CDR3 spans 16 amino acids. The J segment lost 2 bases and the V segment lost 5 bases, leaving 5 bases of the junction unmatched. CDR3 in DNA: TGTGCCAGCAGTCAGGGACTAGCGGGTCCCACAGATACGCAGTATTTT. This translates into CASSQGLAGPTDTQYF.

The chain couples TRBV3-1 (or the pseudogene TRBV3-2) to TRBJ2-2, with TRBD2 identical over 13 bases. The CDR3 length is 18 residues. V lost 4 bases, J lost 4 bases, and 9 bases stayed unmatched. The germline V gene has CDR1 LGHDT and CDR2 YNNKEL (reference sequence). CDR3 residues: CASSPLKGLAGPTGELFF. CDR3 DNA sequence: TGTGCCAGCAGCCCACTAAAGGGACTAGCGGGACCCACCGGGGAGCTGTTTTTT.

The J gene is TRBJ2-5, the V gene TRBV7-3; unclear D gene. V shed 0 bases and J shed 5 bases, with 7 bases lying between them. The CDR3 loop spans 13 amino acids. The germline V gene has CDR1 SGHTA and CDR2 FQGTGA. The DNA of the CDR3 is TGTGCCAGCAGCTTAACGCCCGGGGAGACCCAGTACTTC. It specifies CASSLTPGETQYF.

The rearrangement joins TRBV7-2 to TRBJ1-5; 9 positions match TRBD1. Germline CDR1 is SGHTA and CDR2 is FQGNSA. The J segment lost 6 bases and the V segment lost 6 bases, leaving 9 bases of the junction unmatched. The CDR3 contains 15 residues. The CDR3 nucleotides are TGTGCCAGCAGTCAAGGACAGGGGAGTTTTCAGCCCCAGCATTTT. Its translation: CASSQGQGSFQPQHF.

The chain has TRBV28 and TRBJ1-4, with D possibly being TRBD1 (6 bases). The CDR3 has 15 residues. The V gene's germline CDR1 is MDHEN and CDR2 SYDVKM. Trimming removed 6 bases at V and 4 bases at J, with 15 bases between. The CDR3 loop reads CASRHRRGNNEKLFF. The DNA of the CDR3 is TGTGCCAGCAGACATCGCAGGGGAAATAATGAAAAACTGTTTTTT.

The chain uses TRBV9 and TRBJ2-7; 9 nucleotides agree with TRBD1. V shed 1 base and J 5 bases; nucleotides not matched to a gene: 4. The CDR3 length is 14 residues. The V gene's germline CDR1 is SGDLS and CDR2 YYNGEE. CDR3 protein: CASSVRDRVDEQYF. The CDR3 DNA sequence: TGTGCCAGCAGCGTAAGGGACAGGGTTGACGAGCAGTACTTC.

The chain couples TRBV7-2 to TRBJ2-7; the D gene is possibly TRBD1 (6 bases). The CDR3 length is 15 residues. Germline CDR1 is SGHTA and CDR2 is FQGNSA. The V end lost 0 bases, the J end lost 8 bases, and 17 bases lay between the germline ends. This chain's CDR3 is CASSLAQVEQGKQYF. In DNA, the CDR3 is TGTGCCAGCAGCTTAGCCCAGGTTGAGCAGGGGAAGCAGTACTTC.

The V call is TRBV7-9, the J call TRBJ2-2, with TRBD1 matching over 7 bases. Germline V gives CDR1 SEHNR, CDR2 FQNEAQ (reference sequence). The CDR3 has 17 amino acids. V trimming: 3 bases; J trimming: 1 base; junction bases outside the gene matches: 8. The CDR3 bases are TGTGCCAGCAGCTTTGGTCCCCACAGGGGGAACACCGGGGAGCTGTTTTTT. Its protein is CASSFGPHRGNTGELFF.

This clone was detected only once. The genes are TRBV9 and TRBJ1-2, with 7 bases identical to TRBD1. The trim removed 1 base at V and 6 bases at J, leaving 6 bases unmatched. This CDR3 has 14 residues. Germline V gene lookup returns CDR1 SGDLS and CDR2 YYNGEE. In DNA form, the CDR3 reads TGTGCCAGCAGCGTATCAGGGGGGATCCATGGCTACACCTTC. This translates into CASSVSGGIHGYTF. The full variable domain, rest sourced from reference TRBV9 and TRBJ1-2, is DSGVTQTPKHLITATGQRVTLRCSPRSGDLSVYWYQQSLDQGLQFLIQYYNGEERAKGNILERFSAQQFPDLHSELNLSSLELGDSALYFCASSVSGGIHGYTFGSGTRLTVV.

The V and J genes are TRBV20-1 and TRBJ2-7; 10 bases align to TRBD1. Trimming removed 3 bases from V and 1 base from J; junction bases left unmatched: 6. There are 15 residues in the CDR3. Germline CDR1 DFQATT, CDR2 SNEGSKA (reference sequence). In DNA, the CDR3 is TGCAGTGCTAGTAGAGTGGACAGGGGGTCCTACGAGCAGTACTTC. The encoded protein is CSASRVDRGSYEQYF.

The V and J genes are TRBV25-1 and TRBJ1-1; possible D gene TRBD1, 5 bases. CDR3 length: 13 residues. Deletions cut 6 bases from V and 6 bases from J, with 14 bases between. CDR1 and CDR2 (germline): MGHDK, SYGVNS. CDR3 coding DNA: TGTGCCAGCAGGGCCGGGGGGGGACCTGAAGCTTTCTTT. Translated, it gives CASRAGGGPEAFF.

The CDR3 loop is CPPPPGVHYGYTF. The CDR3 coding sequence is TGTCCTCCGCCCCCCGGGGTTCACTATGGCTACACCTTC. This chain links TRBV19 with TRBJ1-2; the D is unclear. The CDR3 contains 13 residues. The germline V gene encodes CDR1 LNHDA and CDR2 SQIVND (reference sequence).

The V gene is TRBV5-5, the J gene TRBJ2-7; D not resolved. V was shortened by 1 base and J by 4 bases, with 12 bases between the two germline ends. The germline V gene has CDR1 SGHKS and CDR2 YYEKEE (reference sequence). The CDR3 covers 14 residues. The DNA for the CDR3 is TGTGCCAGCAGCTTGCTTTTTCAGGATTACGAGCAGTACTTC. Its protein is CASSLLFQDYEQYF.